Presented here are 16 T cell receptor beta chains from one specimen sequenced in a study of T cells after yellow fever vaccination. TCRdb reprocessed the 5' RACE reads with MiXCR, giving one entry per CDR3 protein. The sample yields some 350,000 distinct CDR3 sequences, roughly 11% seen once. The sequences come from PBMCs, collected on the day of the first yellow fever vaccination. The source of these receptors is a man between 18 and 35 years old who received the YFV17D yellow fever vaccine.

In its sample, this clonotype was seen a few times. The V and J genes are TRBV20-1 and TRBJ1-5, with unresolved D. V was trimmed by 3 bases and J by 7 bases, leaving 13 bases between them. CDR3 size: 13 residues. Germline V gives CDR1 DFQATT, CDR2 SNEGSKA (reference sequence). CDR3 nucleotide sequence: TGCAGTGCTAGCTCCGAGGCAAGACAGCCCCAGCATTTT. Amino acids: CSASSEARQPQHF.

The J gene is TRBJ2-7, the V gene TRBV5-6, with D possibly TRBD1 on 6 matching bases. The CDR3 has 16 residues. Germline CDR1 SGHDT, CDR2 YYEEEE. V lost 4 bases to trimming and J lost 0 bases, with 17 bases between them. The CDR3 DNA reads TGTGCCAGCAGCCTGCTTCTCCGGGACAACTCCTACGAGCAGTACGTC. Translation: CASSLLLRDNSYEQYV.

A few counts support this clonotype. V is TRBV7-9 and J is TRBJ1-2; no definite D call. V was clipped by 1 base and J by 4 bases, with 10 bases between them. This CDR3 region has 14 residues. Germline V gene sequence: CDR1 SEHNR, CDR2 FQNEAQ (reference sequence). CDR3 in DNA: TGTGCCAGCAGCTTAGAAGGCGCACGCTATGGCTACACCTTC. This sequence encodes CASSLEGARYGYTF.

This clonotype came up a few times. The rearrangement links TRBV7-2 to TRBJ2-1; D ambiguous. Trimming left V 8 bases short and J 9 bases short, with 20 bases between. The germline V gene has CDR1 SGHTA and CDR2 FQGNSA. The CDR3 runs to 14 residues. In DNA form, the CDR3 reads TGTGCCAGCCGGCCCGGGTCAGTAGACGGTGAGCAGTTCTTC. Its translation: CASRPGSVDGEQFF. Looking up the rest from reference TRBV7-2 and TRBJ2-1 gives the full variable domain: GAGVSQSPSNKVTEKGKDVELRCDPISGHTALYWYRQSLGQGLEFLIYFQGNSAPDKSGLPSDRFSAERTGGSVSTLTIQRTQQEDSAVYLCASRPGSVDGEQFFGPGTRLTVL.

This clonotype was observed many times. This chain uses TRBV7-6 with TRBJ1-2; 10 bases are shared with TRBD1. From germline, CDR1 is SGHVS and CDR2 FNYEAQ. There are 14 residues in the CDR3. The V gene end was trimmed by 6 bases and the J gene end by 2 bases; junction bases not matched to a gene: 3. CDR3 sequence: CASRGQGENYGYTF. The DNA for the CDR3 is TGTGCCAGCAGAGGACAGGGGGAGAACTATGGCTACACCTTC.

This clonotype was seen only a few times. V usage is TRBV5-1 and J usage is TRBJ2-5; D remains unclear. Trimming stripped 4 bases from V and 3 bases from J, with 10 bases between. This CDR3 has 13 residues. Germline CDR1 and CDR2: SGHRS and YFSETQ. CDR3: CASSDDFKETQYF. CDR3 coding DNA: TGCGCCAGCAGCGATGACTTCAAAGAGACCCAGTACTTC.

The genes are TRBV7-8 and TRBJ1-6; D ambiguous. V gave up 1 base and J gave up 6 bases, with 13 bases separating them. Germline V gene sequence: CDR1 SGHVS, CDR2 FQNEAQ. The CDR3 covers 16 residues. The DNA for the CDR3 is TGTGCCAGCAGCTTAGTCTGGGCTCCCGGTAATTCACCCCTCCACTTT. This encodes CASSLVWAPGNSPLHF.

V usage is TRBV9 and J usage is TRBJ1-6; D remains unclear. The CDR3 totals 16 residues. V lost 4 bases, J lost 8 bases, and 19 bases lay in between. CDR1 and CDR2 (germline): SGDLS, YYNGEE. The CDR3 reads CASSPEGGSSYSPLHF. The DNA of the CDR3 is TGTGCCAGCAGCCCAGAAGGAGGCAGTTCTTATTCACCCCTCCACTTT.

The chain links TRBV11-3 to TRBJ1-1; no clear D. The CDR3 runs 15 residues. Germline CDR1 and CDR2: SGHNT and YENEEA. The ends were cut back, 0 bases at V and 0 bases at J, with 8 bases in the middle. This CDR3 is CASSLEAQVNTEAFF. CDR3 bases: TGTGCCAGCAGCTTAGAGGCGCAGGTGAACACTGAAGCTTTCTTT.

V and J are TRBV24-1 and TRBJ1-2; D is undetermined. The germline gives CDR1 KGHDR, CDR2 SFDVKD. Trimming stripped 4 bases from V and 9 bases from J, with 11 bases between. CDR3 size: 12 residues. The CDR3 region has the DNA TGTGCCACCAGTGACCTCGGCTTCCGCTACACCTTC. Translating it yields CATSDLGFRYTF.

In its sample, this clonotype was seen a few times. This chain joins TRBV27 and TRBJ1-2; a possible D gene is TRBD1 (5 bases). Germline loops: CDR1 MNHEY, CDR2 SMNVEV (reference sequence). This CDR3 contains 14 residues. V lost 0 bases, J lost 8 bases, and 13 bases lay in between. In DNA form, the CDR3 reads TGTGCCAGCAGTTTATCCTGGGGGACTGTCGGCTACACCTTC. Its translation is CASSLSWGTVGYTF.

This chain connects TRBV5-4 to TRBJ2-1; either TRBD1 or TRBD2 may fit D (7 bases each). The germline CDR1 and CDR2 sequences are SGHNT and YYREEE (reference sequence). There are 14 residues in the CDR3. V lost 4 bases, J lost 8 bases, and 16 bases lay in between. The CDR3 loop is CASSGRDRGDEQFF. DNA of the CDR3: TGTGCCAGCAGCGGGAGGGACAGAGGGGATGAGCAGTTCTTC. The full variable domain, rest sourced from reference TRBV5-4 and TRBJ2-1, is ETGVTQSPTHLIKTRGQQVTLRCSSQSGHNTVSWYQQALGQGPQFIFQYYREEENGRGNFPPRFSGLQFPNYSSELNVNALELDDSALYLCASSGRDRGDEQFFGPGTRLTVL.

The gene calls are TRBV11-2 and TRBJ2-1, with 9 nucleotides matching TRBD2. The CDR3 length is 18 residues. The germline CDR1 and CDR2 sequences are SGHAT and FQNNGV. The trim removed 5 bases at V and 3 bases at J, leaving 14 bases unmatched. For the CDR3, the DNA is TGTGCCAGCAGCCCGCTCCCTTTTAGCGGGGGCCTCTACAATGAGCAGTTCTTC. It codes for CASSPLPFSGGLYNEQFF.

This sequence joins TRBV18 and TRBJ2-1; 10 bases map to TRBD2. The CDR3 is made up of 14 amino acids. The ends lost 4 bases at V and 8 bases at J; junction bases unmatched: 5. Germline V gene data show CDR1 as KGHSH and CDR2 as LQKENI. This chain's CDR3 is CASSQLAGGYEQFF. The CDR3 DNA is TGTGCCAGCTCACAGTTAGCGGGGGGCTATGAGCAGTTCTTC.

The rearrangement uses TRBV6-6 and TRBJ2-7; D perhaps matches TRBD2 (5 bases). Germline CDR1 and CDR2: MNHNY and SVGAGI (reference sequence). Trimming cost V 2 bases and J 5 bases, with 10 bases left between them. The CDR3 contains 13 residues. The CDR3 DNA sequence: TGTGCCAGCAGTTACAGGGTGGGAGACGAGCAGTACGTC. As protein: CASSYRVGDEQYV.

The chain is built from TRBV4-3 and TRBJ1-2; the D is unclear. Trimming took off 0 bases at V and 5 bases at J, with 10 bases between the two ends. The CDR3 runs 14 residues. The germline CDR1 and CDR2 sequences are LGHNA and YSLEER. CDR3 residues: CASSQDYMVYGYTF. In DNA form, the CDR3 reads TGCGCCAGCAGCCAAGATTACATGGTTTATGGCTACACCTTC.